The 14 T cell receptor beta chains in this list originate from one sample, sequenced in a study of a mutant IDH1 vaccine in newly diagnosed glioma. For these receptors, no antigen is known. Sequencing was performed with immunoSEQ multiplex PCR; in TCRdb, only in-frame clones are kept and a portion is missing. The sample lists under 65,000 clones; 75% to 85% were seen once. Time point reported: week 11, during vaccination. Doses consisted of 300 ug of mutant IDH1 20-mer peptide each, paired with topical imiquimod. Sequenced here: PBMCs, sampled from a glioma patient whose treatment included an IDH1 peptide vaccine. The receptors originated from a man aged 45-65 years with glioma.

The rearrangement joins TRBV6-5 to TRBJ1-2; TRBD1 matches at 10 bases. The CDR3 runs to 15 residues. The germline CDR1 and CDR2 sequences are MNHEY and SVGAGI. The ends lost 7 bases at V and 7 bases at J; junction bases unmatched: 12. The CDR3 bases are TGTGCCAGCAAGACCATTGGACAGGGGGTCGGTGGCTACACCTTC. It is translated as CASKTIGQGVGGYTF.

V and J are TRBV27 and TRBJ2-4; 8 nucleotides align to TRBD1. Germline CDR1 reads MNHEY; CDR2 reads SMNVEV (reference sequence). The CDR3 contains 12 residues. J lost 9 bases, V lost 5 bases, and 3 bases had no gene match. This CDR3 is CASSLTGGIQYF. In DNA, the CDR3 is TGTGCCAGCAGTCTCACAGGGGGCATTCAGTACTTC.

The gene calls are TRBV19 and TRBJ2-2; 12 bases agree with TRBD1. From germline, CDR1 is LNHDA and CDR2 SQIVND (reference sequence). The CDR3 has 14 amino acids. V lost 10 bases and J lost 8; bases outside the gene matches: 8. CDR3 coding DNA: TGTGCCACCCTACGGGGACAGGGGGCGGGGGAGCTGTTTTTT. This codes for CATLRGQGAGELFF.

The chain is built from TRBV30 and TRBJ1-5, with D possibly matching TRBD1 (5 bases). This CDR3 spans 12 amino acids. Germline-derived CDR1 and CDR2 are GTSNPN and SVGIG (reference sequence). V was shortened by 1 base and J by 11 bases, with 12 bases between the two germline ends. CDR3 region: CAWSELLGAQHF. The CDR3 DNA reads TGTGCCTGGAGTGAGTTACTGGGGGCCCAGCATTTT.

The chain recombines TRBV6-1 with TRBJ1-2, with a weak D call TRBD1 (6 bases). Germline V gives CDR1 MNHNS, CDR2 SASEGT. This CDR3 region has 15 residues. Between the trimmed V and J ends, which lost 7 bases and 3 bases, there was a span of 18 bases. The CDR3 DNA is TGTGCCAGCACCCAAGGGGGGGCGCGCGACTATGGCTACACCTTC. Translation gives CASTQGGARDYGYTF.

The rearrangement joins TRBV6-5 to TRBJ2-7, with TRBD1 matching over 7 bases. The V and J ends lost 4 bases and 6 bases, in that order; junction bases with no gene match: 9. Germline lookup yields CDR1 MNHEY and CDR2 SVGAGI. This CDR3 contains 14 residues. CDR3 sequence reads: CASSLTGEVGEQYF. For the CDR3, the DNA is TGTGCCAGCAGTTTAACAGGGGAAGTAGGCGAGCAGTACTTC.

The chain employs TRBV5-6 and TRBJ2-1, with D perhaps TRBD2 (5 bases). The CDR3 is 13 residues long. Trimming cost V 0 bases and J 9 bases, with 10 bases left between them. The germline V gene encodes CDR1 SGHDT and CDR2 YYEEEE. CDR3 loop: CASSLGTASEQFF. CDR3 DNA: TGTGCCAGCAGCTTGGGGACTGCTAGTGAGCAGTTCTTC.

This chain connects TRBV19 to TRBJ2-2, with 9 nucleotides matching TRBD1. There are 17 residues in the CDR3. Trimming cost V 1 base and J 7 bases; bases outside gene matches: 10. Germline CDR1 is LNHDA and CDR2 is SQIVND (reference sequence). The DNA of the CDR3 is TGTGCCAGTAGTATAGCTATTAGGACAGGGGCGAGCGGGGAGCTGTTTTTT. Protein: CASSIAIRTGASGELFF. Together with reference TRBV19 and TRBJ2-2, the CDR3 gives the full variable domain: DGGITQSPKYLFRKEGQNVTLSCEQNLNHDAMYWYRQDPGQGLRLIYYSQIVNDFQKGDIAEGYSVSREKKESFPLTVTSAQKNPTAFYLCASSIAIRTGASGELFFGEGSRLTVL.

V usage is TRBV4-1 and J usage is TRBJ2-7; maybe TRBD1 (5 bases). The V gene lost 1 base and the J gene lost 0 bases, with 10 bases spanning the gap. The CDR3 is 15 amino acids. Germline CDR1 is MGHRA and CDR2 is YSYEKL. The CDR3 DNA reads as TGCGCCAGCAGCCAAGTTCAGGGCGACTCCTACGAGCAGTACTTC. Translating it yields CASSQVQGDSYEQYF.

In DNA form, the CDR3 reads TGTGCCACGTCCGGGGAGGGCACAGATACGCAGTATTTT. This codes for CATSGEGTDTQYF. J is TRBJ2-3 and V is TRBV2; the D gene is possibly TRBD2 (6 bases). The CDR3 length is 13 residues. The V and J ends lost 10 bases and 1 base respectively, with 12 bases between them. CDR1 is SNHLY and CDR2 is FYNNEI in the germline V gene. Filled out from reference TRBV2 and TRBJ2-3, the complete variable domain reads EPEVTQTPSHQVTQMGQEVILRCVPISNHLYFYWYRQILGQKVEFLVSFYNNEISEKSEIFDDQFSVERPDGSNFTLKIRSTKLEDSAMYFCATSGEGTDTQYFGPGTRLTVL.

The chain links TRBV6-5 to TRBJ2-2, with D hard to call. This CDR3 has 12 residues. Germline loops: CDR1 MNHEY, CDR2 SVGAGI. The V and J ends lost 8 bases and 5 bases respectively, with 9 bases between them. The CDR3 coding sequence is TGTGCCAGCGGAATTCTGACCGGGGAGCTGTTTTTT. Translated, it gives CASGILTGELFF.

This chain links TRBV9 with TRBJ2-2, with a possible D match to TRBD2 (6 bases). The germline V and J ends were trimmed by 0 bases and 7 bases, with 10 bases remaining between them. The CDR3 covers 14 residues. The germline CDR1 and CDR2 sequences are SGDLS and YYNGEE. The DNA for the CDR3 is TGTGCCAGCAGCGTAGGGGGGGACTTCGGGGAGCTGTTTTTT. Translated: CASSVGGDFGELFF. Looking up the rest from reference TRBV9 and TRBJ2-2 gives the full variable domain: DSGVTQTPKHLITATGQRVTLRCSPRSGDLSVYWYQQSLDQGLQFLIQYYNGEERAKGNILERFSAQQFPDLHSELNLSSLELGDSALYFCASSVGGDFGELFFGEGSRLTVL.

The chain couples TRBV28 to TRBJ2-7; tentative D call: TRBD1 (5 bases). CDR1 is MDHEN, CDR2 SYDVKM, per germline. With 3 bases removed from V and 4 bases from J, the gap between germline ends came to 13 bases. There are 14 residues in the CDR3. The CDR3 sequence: CASSLKGMVYEQYF. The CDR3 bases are TGTGCCAGCAGTTTGAAGGGGATGGTATACGAGCAGTACTTC.

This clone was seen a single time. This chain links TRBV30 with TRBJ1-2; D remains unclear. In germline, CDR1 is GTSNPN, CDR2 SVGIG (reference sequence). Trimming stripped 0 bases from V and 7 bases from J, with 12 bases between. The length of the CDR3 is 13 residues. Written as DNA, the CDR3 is TGTGCCTGGAGTGTAGGGCAGGATCTTGGCTACACCTTC. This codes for CAWSVGQDLGYTF.